What follows are 14 T cell receptor beta chains derived from one specimen sequenced in a study of T cell repertoires in cytomegalovirus infection. TCRdb ran MiXCR on the reads and lists one entry per CDR3 protein. The sample carries hundreds of thousands of distinct CDR3 sequences, roughly a third recorded once. No antigens are known for them. Source: cultured PBMCs, taken from culture after CMV antigen stimulation. The origin of the receptors is a human donor in good health (CMV status not recorded). Some clones in this sample may be carry-over from other donors' samples.

This clonotype was found once. The V and J genes are TRBV6-1 and TRBJ1-5; D not certain. Germline lookup yields CDR1 MNHNS and CDR2 SASEGT. V lost 2 bases and J 5 bases, leaving 16 bases between the germline ends. The CDR3 is made up of 16 amino acids. The CDR3 DNA reads as TGTGCCAGCAGTGAACGATCAGGTCGACGATATCAGCCCCAGCATTTT. Protein product: CASSERSGRRYQPQHF.

The chain couples TRBV7-2 to TRBJ1-4, with a tentative D call TRBD1 (5 bases). Trimming took off 5 bases at V and 0 bases at J, with 16 bases between the two ends. The CDR3 sequence is 17 residues long. The germline V gene encodes CDR1 SGHTA and CDR2 FQGNSA. In DNA, the CDR3 is TGTGCCAGCAGCCAACGCGGGACCTTTGCAACTAATGAAAAACTGTTTTTT. Encoded protein: CASSQRGTFATNEKLFF.

CDR3 loop: CASSFQEAETQYF. CDR3 coding DNA: TGTGCCAGCAGCTTTCAGGAGGCGGAGACCCAGTACTTC. J is TRBJ2-5 and V is TRBV7-6; tentative D call: TRBD2 (5 bases). CDR3 size: 13 residues. V was cut by 3 bases and J by 5 bases, with 10 bases left in between. Germline V lookup: CDR1 SGHVS, CDR2 FNYEAQ.

The rearrangement uses TRBV3-1 and TRBJ2-1; no reliable D call. Deletions cut 2 bases from V and 7 bases from J, with 6 bases between. In germline, CDR1 is LGHDT, CDR2 YNNKEL (reference sequence). This CDR3 has 12 amino acids. CDR3 coding DNA: TGTGCCAGCAGCCAACAGCCTAATGAGCAGTTCTTC. Protein sequence: CASSQQPNEQFF.

The chain joins TRBV24-1 to TRBJ2-1; 8 positions agree with TRBD2. The V gene end was trimmed by 4 bases and the J gene end by 7 bases; junction bases not matched to a gene: 5. The CDR3 sequence is 14 residues long. Germline CDR1 and CDR2: KGHDR and SFDVKD. The CDR3 is CATSDPGRGNEQFF. In nucleotides, the CDR3 is TGTGCCACCAGTGACCCCGGGAGGGGGAATGAGCAGTTCTTC.

The CDR3 loop is CAISSGNGLTSTDTQYF. CDR3 bases: TGTGCCATCTCCAGCGGTAATGGGCTTACTAGCACAGATACGCAGTATTTT. The rearrangement joins TRBV10-3 to TRBJ2-3; tentatively, D is TRBD2 (5 bases). The CDR3 loop spans 17 amino acids. V lost 8 bases, J lost 0 bases, and 21 bases lay in between. In germline, CDR1 is ENHRY, CDR2 SYGVKD.

This clonotype was counted ten times or more. This chain connects TRBV7-2 to TRBJ2-2, with 7 bases that match TRBD2. After removal of 2 bases from V and 6 bases from J, the junction contained 12 bases not matched to a gene. The CDR3 totals 17 residues. Germline V gene data show CDR1 as SGHTA and CDR2 as FQGNSA. This chain's CDR3 is CASSLPVGRGRSGELFF. CDR3 nucleotides: TGTGCCAGCAGCTTACCCGTTGGGAGGGGCCGGTCCGGGGAGCTGTTTTTT.

To note about this clonotype: The junction and the germline gene differ at one end; a read error may be behind it. The V call is TRBV4-1, the J call TRBJ2-3; 9 bases map to TRBD2. CDR1 is MGHRA and CDR2 is YSYEKL in the germline V gene. The CDR3 runs 17 residues. This chain's CDR3 is CASSLDAAGGGADTQYF. The DNA for the CDR3 is TGTGCCAGCAGCCTAGACGCGGCGGGCGGGGGGGCAGATACGCAGTATTTT.

The chain couples TRBV11-3 to TRBJ1-6, with 8 bases matching TRBD1. The CDR3 sequence is 18 residues long. V shed 4 bases, J shed 0 bases, and the junction held 8 bases outside the gene matches. Germline CDR1 SGHNT, CDR2 YENEEA. This CDR3 reads CASSSTGQVFSYNSPLHF. The CDR3 DNA reads TGTGCCAGCAGCTCCACGGGACAGGTCTTCTCCTATAATTCACCCCTCCACTTT.

This clonotype was found a few times. The chain employs TRBV12-3 or TRBV12-4 and TRBJ2-3; perhaps TRBD2 as D (5 bases). The CDR3 totals 12 residues. Trimming pared 8 bases from V and 5 bases from J, leaving 11 bases between. The CDR3 reads CASGETKDTQYF. As DNA, the CDR3 is TGTGCCAGCGGGGAGACAAAAGATACGCAGTATTTT.

This clonotype was counted at least ten times. The rearrangement uses TRBV7-2 and TRBJ1-2; D ambiguous. This CDR3 has 15 amino acids. Germline values: CDR1 SGHTA, CDR2 FQGNSA. V was cut by 2 bases and J by 3 bases, with 13 bases left in between. CDR3 in amino acids: CASSLSGPLDYGYTF. In DNA, the CDR3 is TGTGCCAGCAGCTTAAGTGGCCCCTTGGACTATGGCTACACCTTC.

The chain recombines TRBV30 with TRBJ1-1; no definite D call. This CDR3 spans 12 amino acids. V was pared by 2 bases and J by 4 bases, with 8 bases between. Germline CDR1 is GTSNPN and CDR2 is SVGIG (reference sequence). The CDR3 coding sequence is TGTGCCTGGAGTCTGGAGGGCACTGAAGCTTTCTTT. Residues: CAWSLEGTEAFF.

The V call is TRBV19, the J call TRBJ1-1; perhaps TRBD1 as D (5 bases). The CDR3 consists of 13 residues. V was cut by 6 bases and J by 6 bases, with 14 bases left in between. Per the germline V gene, CDR1 is LNHDA and CDR2 is SQIVND (reference sequence). CDR3 in DNA: TGTGCCAGTAGCAACAGGTCGATGGCTGAAGCTTTCTTT. Translating it yields CASSNRSMAEAFF.

The J gene is TRBJ1-1, the V gene TRBV12-5, with a weak D call TRBD1 (5 bases). CDR1 is LGHNT, CDR2 FRNRAP, per germline. The CDR3 runs to 15 residues. V was trimmed by 0 bases and J by 5 bases, leaving 13 bases between them. CDR3 loop: CASGLVRVPGTEAFF. CDR3 nucleotide sequence: TGTGCTAGTGGTTTGGTCAGGGTTCCGGGAACTGAAGCTTTCTTT.